This is a list of T cell receptor beta chains from one sample in a study of read filtering for tumor transcriptome and immune sequencing. TCRdb passed the reads through MiXCR, listing each CDR3 protein once. The sample has some 120,000 distinct CDR3 sequences; 10% to 15% are singletons. Sequences were obtained from a population of CD138-negative cells sorted from bone marrow. Receptor source: a donor aged 40 or over with multiple myeloma. Both conserved end residues are part of each CDR3. The order of the fields is D gene, clone size, J gene, V gene, CDR3 DNA, CDR3 protein. The D gene is left open where the match is weak. The size entry is marked missing in some rows and otherwise reads once, few, many or a size class.

D gene: TRBD1; clone size: many; J gene: TRBJ2-2; V gene: TRBV29-1; CDR3 DNA: TGCAGCGTTGAACGGACAGGGACCGGGGAGCTGTTTTTT; CDR3 protein: CSVERTGTGELFF
D gene: .; clone size: many; J gene: TRBJ1-1; V gene: TRBV3-1; CDR3 DNA: TGTGCCAGCAGCCGTTCGAGACAGCCGAACACTGAAGCTTTCTTT; CDR3 protein: CASSRSRQPNTEAFF
D gene: .; clone size: many; J gene: TRBJ1-4; V gene: TRBV11-2; CDR3 DNA: TGTGCCAGCAGCTTAGATTATAGGCAGGGTGCAGCCTTGCATGAAAAACTGTTTTTT; CDR3 protein: CASSLDYRQGAALHEKLFF
D gene: .; clone size: many; J gene: TRBJ1-1; V gene: TRBV4-1; CDR3 DNA: TGCGCCAGCAGCCAAGAGAGGCGGACTGAAGCTTTCTTT; CDR3 protein: CASSQERRTEAFF
D gene: TRBD2; clone size: many; J gene: TRBJ2-1; V gene: TRBV12-3/TRBV12-4; CDR3 DNA: TGTGCCAGCAGTGTGGGGGGGTACAATGAGCAGTTCTTC; CDR3 protein: CASSVGGYNEQFF
D gene: TRBD2; clone size: many; J gene: TRBJ2-7; V gene: TRBV20-1; CDR3 DNA: TGCAGTGCTGGAGATACTAGCGGGAGCTCCTACGAGCAGTACTTC; CDR3 protein: CSAGDTSGSSYEQYF
D gene: .; clone size: many; J gene: TRBJ1-5; V gene: TRBV5-6; CDR3 DNA: TGTGCCAGCAGCTTGGCGGGGACGGGGAGCCATGGTCAGCCCCAGCATTTT; CDR3 protein: CASSLAGTGSHGQPQHF
D gene: TRBD1; clone size: many; J gene: TRBJ1-2; V gene: TRBV29-1; CDR3 DNA: TGCAGCGTTGTGCAGGGGGCAAACTATGGCTACACCTTC; CDR3 protein: CSVVQGANYGYTF
D gene: TRBD1; clone size: .; J gene: TRBJ2-1; V gene: TRBV24-1; CDR3 DNA: TGTGCCACCGGGACAGGGGGCAGATCCTACAATGAGCAGTTCTTC; CDR3 protein: CATGTGGRSYNEQFF
D gene: TRBD1; clone size: .; J gene: TRBJ2-5; V gene: TRBV7-8; CDR3 DNA: TGTGCCAGCGTGGTGGTCGGGACAGAGCAAGAGACCCTGTACTTC; CDR3 protein: CASVVVGTEQETLYF
D gene: .; clone size: many; J gene: TRBJ1-3; V gene: TRBV7-3; CDR3 DNA: TGTGCCAGCAGCTTAAACGTCCTACTCACCCGACAGACTCCCTCTGGAAACACCATATATTTT; CDR3 protein: CASSLNVLLTRQTPSGNTIYF
D gene: .; clone size: many; J gene: TRBJ2-1; V gene: TRBV7-9; CDR3 DNA: TGTGCCAGCAGTCCCTCCTGGAACAATGAGCAGTTCTTC; CDR3 protein: CASSPSWNNEQFF
D gene: .; clone size: few; J gene: TRBJ2-5; V gene: TRBV12-3/TRBV12-4; CDR3 DNA: TGTGCCAGCAGTCCCGGGGCAGGGCAAGAGACCCAGTACTTC; CDR3 protein: CASSPGAGQETQYF
D gene: TRBD2; clone size: many; J gene: TRBJ2-1; V gene: TRBV7-2; CDR3 DNA: TGTGCCAGCCGGAATAGCGGGGTCGATGAGCAGTTCTTC; CDR3 protein: CASRNSGVDEQFF
D gene: .; clone size: few; J gene: TRBJ2-2; V gene: TRBV4-2; CDR3 DNA: TGTGCCAGCAGCCAAGATCGACAAGGGGGGCTGTTTTTT; CDR3 protein: CASSQDRQGGLFF
D gene: TRBD1; clone size: many; J gene: TRBJ2-5; V gene: TRBV2; CDR3 DNA: TGTGCCAGCAGTGAGGTGACAGGGGGCAAGGGGGAGACCCAGTACTTC; CDR3 protein: CASSEVTGGKGETQYF
D gene: .; clone size: many; J gene: TRBJ2-2; V gene: TRBV5-1; CDR3 DNA: TGCGCCAGCAGCTTGTCTGGGGGCACCGGGGAGCTGTTTTTT; CDR3 protein: CASSLSGGTGELFF
D gene: TRBD2; clone size: many; J gene: TRBJ2-5; V gene: TRBV28; CDR3 DNA: TGTGCCAGCAGTTACCTAAGCGGGGGGAAGACCCAGTACTTC; CDR3 protein: CASSYLSGGKTQYF
D gene: TRBD1; clone size: few; J gene: TRBJ2-7; V gene: TRBV28; CDR3 DNA: TGTGCCAGCAGTTTAACTCGACAGGGGGCGAACTACGAGCAGTACTTC; CDR3 protein: CASSLTRQGANYEQYF
D gene: .; clone size: many; J gene: TRBJ1-2; V gene: TRBV6-2/TRBV6-3; CDR3 DNA: TGTGCCAGCAGTCGAACAGGGAGAGTCTATGGCTACACCTTC; CDR3 protein: CASSRTGRVYGYTF
D gene: TRBD2; clone size: many; J gene: TRBJ2-5; V gene: TRBV7-9; CDR3 DNA: TGTGCCAGCAGCTCCGGGACTAGCGGAGTCACTCGAGAGACCCAGTACTTC; CDR3 protein: CASSSGTSGVTRETQYF
D gene: .; clone size: many; J gene: TRBJ2-4; V gene: TRBV27; CDR3 DNA: TGTGCCAGCATCCTTCGGAACATTCAGTACTTC; CDR3 protein: CASILRNIQYF
D gene: .; clone size: many; J gene: TRBJ2-1; V gene: TRBV7-2; CDR3 DNA: TGTGCCAGAAGCTATGAACTAGACCCCCTCGGTGAGCAGTTCTTC; CDR3 protein: CARSYELDPLGEQFF
D gene: .; clone size: few; J gene: TRBJ2-7; V gene: TRBV20-1; CDR3 DNA: TGCAGTGCTCAGCGAGGGATAGACTACGAGCAGTACTTC; CDR3 protein: CSAQRGIDYEQYF
D gene: TRBD1; clone size: many; J gene: TRBJ2-5; V gene: TRBV28; CDR3 DNA: TGTGCCAGCTACTCGGGACAGGCGAAGAATACCCAGTACTTC; CDR3 protein: CASYSGQAKNTQYF
D gene: .; clone size: few; J gene: TRBJ2-1; V gene: TRBV19; CDR3 DNA: TGTGCCAGTAGTAACCCCGGCGTAGGACCTTTGGATGAGCAGTTCTTC; CDR3 protein: CASSNPGVGPLDEQFF
D gene: .; clone size: few; J gene: TRBJ2-3; V gene: TRBV2; CDR3 DNA: TGTGCCAGCAGTGGAAACGAAGGAGATACGCAGTATTTT; CDR3 protein: CASSGNEGDTQYF
D gene: .; clone size: .; J gene: TRBJ2-7; V gene: TRBV4-1; CDR3 DNA: TGCGCCAGCAGCCAAGTCCAGGGCGTCGAGCAGTACTTC; CDR3 protein: CASSQVQGVEQYF
D gene: TRBD2; clone size: few; J gene: TRBJ2-1; V gene: TRBV7-2; CDR3 DNA: TGTGCCAGCAGCCCTGGAGCGGGGAGATTTCTTGAGCAGTTCTTC; CDR3 protein: CASSPGAGRFLEQFF
D gene: TRBD1; clone size: many; J gene: TRBJ2-1; V gene: TRBV6-4; CDR3 DNA: TGTGCCAGCAGTGGACAGGGGGGGAATGAGCAGTTCTTC; CDR3 protein: CASSGQGGNEQFF
D gene: .; clone size: few; J gene: TRBJ2-2; V gene: TRBV7-2; CDR3 DNA: TGTGCCAGCAGGGGAACAGGGAACACCGGGGAGCTGTTTTTT; CDR3 protein: CASRGTGNTGELFF
D gene: .; clone size: many; J gene: TRBJ2-4; V gene: TRBV28; CDR3 DNA: TGTGCCAGCAGTTTTGGTTGGGGGGATGTAGCCAAAAACATTCAGTACTTC; CDR3 protein: CASSFGWGDVAKNIQYF
D gene: .; clone size: few; J gene: TRBJ2-5; V gene: TRBV10-3; CDR3 DNA: TGTGCCATCAGTGACCAGGGACAAGAGACCCAGTACTTC; CDR3 protein: CAISDQGQETQYF
D gene: .; clone size: many; J gene: TRBJ1-5; V gene: TRBV4-1; CDR3 DNA: TGCGCCAGCAGCGGGGGACACCCTGATAGCAATCAGCCCCAGCATTTT; CDR3 protein: CASSGGHPDSNQPQHF
D gene: TRBD1; clone size: .; J gene: TRBJ2-7; V gene: TRBV28; CDR3 DNA: TGTGCCAGCAGTTTATCTATGACAGGGGTCCCGCAGTACTTC; CDR3 protein: CASSLSMTGVPQYF
D gene: TRBD1; clone size: few; J gene: TRBJ2-5; V gene: TRBV5-6; CDR3 DNA: TGTGCCAGCAGCTCGGGACAGCCGGGGGAGACCCAGTACTTC; CDR3 protein: CASSSGQPGETQYF
D gene: .; clone size: many; J gene: TRBJ2-5; V gene: TRBV28; CDR3 DNA: TGTGCCAGCGGTTCTTTTCAAGAGACCCAGTACTTC; CDR3 protein: CASGSFQETQYF
D gene: .; clone size: .; J gene: TRBJ2-3; V gene: TRBV5-1; CDR3 DNA: TGCGCCAGCAGCTTAGGACACGGGACAGATACGCAGTATTTT; CDR3 protein: CASSLGHGTDTQYF
D gene: TRBD1; clone size: many; J gene: TRBJ1-1; V gene: TRBV5-1; CDR3 DNA: TGCGCCAGCAGCGCTTTGACAGGGAGCACTGAAGCTTTCTTT; CDR3 protein: CASSALTGSTEAFF
D gene: TRBD2; clone size: many; J gene: TRBJ2-2; V gene: TRBV12-3/TRBV12-4; CDR3 DNA: TGTGCCAGCCTTACCGGGACTAGCGTGGGAACCGGGGAGCTGTTTTTT; CDR3 protein: CASLTGTSVGTGELFF
D gene: TRBD1; clone size: many; J gene: TRBJ2-2; V gene: TRBV28; CDR3 DNA: TGTGCCAGCAGCCGTACAGGGGACACCGGGGAGCTGTTTTTT; CDR3 protein: CASSRTGDTGELFF
D gene: .; clone size: many; J gene: TRBJ1-5; V gene: TRBV27; CDR3 DNA: TGTGCCAGCAGTTTTGGCGGGACAAATAATCAGCCCCAGCATTTT; CDR3 protein: CASSFGGTNNQPQHF
D gene: TRBD2; clone size: many; J gene: TRBJ2-3; V gene: TRBV7-9; CDR3 DNA: TGTGCCAGCAGCTACGGGACTAGCGCTACAGATACGCAGTATTTT; CDR3 protein: CASSYGTSATDTQYF
D gene: .; clone size: many; J gene: TRBJ1-2; V gene: TRBV30; CDR3 DNA: TGTGCCTGGAATTCCCGTGACAGGCGTCTGGCCTTC; CDR3 protein: CAWNSRDRRLAF
D gene: .; clone size: few; J gene: TRBJ2-7; V gene: TRBV3-1; CDR3 DNA: TGTGCCAGCAGCCGTGTTCCCTACGAGCAGTACTTC; CDR3 protein: CASSRVPYEQYF
D gene: .; clone size: many; J gene: TRBJ2-3; V gene: TRBV28; CDR3 DNA: TGTGCCAGCAGTTGGGGTGTGTCTACTAGCACAGATACGCAGTATTTT; CDR3 protein: CASSWGVSTSTDTQYF
D gene: .; clone size: many; J gene: TRBJ1-1; V gene: TRBV7-9; CDR3 DNA: TGTGCCAGCAGCTTAGTGGTGGATCGGGAAGCTTTCTTT; CDR3 protein: CASSLVVDREAFF
D gene: .; clone size: few; J gene: TRBJ2-3; V gene: TRBV12-3/TRBV12-4; CDR3 DNA: TGTGCCAGCAGTATTGGCGTGTACAGTACAGATACGCAGTATTTT; CDR3 protein: CASSIGVYSTDTQYF
D gene: .; clone size: few; J gene: TRBJ2-5; V gene: TRBV19; CDR3 DNA: TGTGCCAGTAGCCAGGTTGAGGGTTACCAAGAGACCCAGTACTTC; CDR3 protein: CASSQVEGYQETQYF
D gene: .; clone size: many; J gene: TRBJ2-3; V gene: TRBV12-3/TRBV12-4; CDR3 DNA: TGTGCCAGCAGTTTACTGTCTAGCCGAACAGATACGCAGTATTTT; CDR3 protein: CASSLLSSRTDTQYF